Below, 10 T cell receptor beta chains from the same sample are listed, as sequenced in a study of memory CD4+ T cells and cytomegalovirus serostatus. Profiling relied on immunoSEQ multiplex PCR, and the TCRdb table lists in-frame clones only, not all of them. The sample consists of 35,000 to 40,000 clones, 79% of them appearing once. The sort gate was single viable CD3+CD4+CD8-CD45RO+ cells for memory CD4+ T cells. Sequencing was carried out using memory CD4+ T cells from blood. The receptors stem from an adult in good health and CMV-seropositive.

CDR3 protein: CASRISNNQPQHF. CDR3 nucleotide sequence: TGTGCCAGCAGAATCAGCAACAATCAGCCCCAGCATTTT. The chain uses TRBV28 and TRBJ1-5; D call uncertain. This CDR3 region has 13 residues. Trimming took off 6 bases at V and 3 bases at J, with 9 bases between the two ends. Per germline, CDR1 MDHEN and CDR2 SYDVKM.

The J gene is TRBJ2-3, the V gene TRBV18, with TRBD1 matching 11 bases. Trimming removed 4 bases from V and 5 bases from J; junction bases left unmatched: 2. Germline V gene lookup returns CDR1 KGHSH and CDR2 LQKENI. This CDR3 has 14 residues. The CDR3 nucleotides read TGTGCCAGCTCACAAGGGACAGGGGGAGATACGCAGTATTTT. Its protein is CASSQGTGGDTQYF.

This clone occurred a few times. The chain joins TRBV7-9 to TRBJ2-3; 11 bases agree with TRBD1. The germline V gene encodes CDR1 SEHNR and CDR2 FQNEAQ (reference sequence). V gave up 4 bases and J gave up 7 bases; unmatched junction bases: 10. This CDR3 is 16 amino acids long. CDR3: CASSSRWDRGLYTQYF. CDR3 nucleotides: TGTGCCAGCAGCTCCCGATGGGACAGGGGGTTGTATACGCAGTATTTT.

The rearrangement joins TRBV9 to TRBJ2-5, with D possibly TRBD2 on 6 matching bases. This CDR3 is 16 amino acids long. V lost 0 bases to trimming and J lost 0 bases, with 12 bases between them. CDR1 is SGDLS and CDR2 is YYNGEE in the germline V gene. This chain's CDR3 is CASSVGRGSHQETQYF. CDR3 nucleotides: TGTGCCAGCAGCGTAGGGAGGGGCTCCCACCAAGAGACCCAGTACTTC.

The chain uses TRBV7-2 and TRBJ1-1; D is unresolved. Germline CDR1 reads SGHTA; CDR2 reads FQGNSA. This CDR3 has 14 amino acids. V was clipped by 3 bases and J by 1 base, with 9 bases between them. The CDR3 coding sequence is TGTGCCAGCAGCTTCGGGCGAACGAACACTGAAGCTTTCTTT. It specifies CASSFGRTNTEAFF.

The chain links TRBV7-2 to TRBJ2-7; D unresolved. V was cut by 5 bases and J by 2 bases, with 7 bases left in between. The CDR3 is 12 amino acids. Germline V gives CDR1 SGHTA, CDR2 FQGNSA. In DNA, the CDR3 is TGTGCCAGCAGCCTCCTGACCTACGAGCAGTACTTC. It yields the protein CASSLLTYEQYF.

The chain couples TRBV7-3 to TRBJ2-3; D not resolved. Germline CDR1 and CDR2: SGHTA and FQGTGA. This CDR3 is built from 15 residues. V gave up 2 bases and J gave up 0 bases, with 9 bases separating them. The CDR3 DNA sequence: TGTGCCAGCAGCTTAGGAAGCCCGAGCACAGATACGCAGTATTTT. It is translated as CASSLGSPSTDTQYF.

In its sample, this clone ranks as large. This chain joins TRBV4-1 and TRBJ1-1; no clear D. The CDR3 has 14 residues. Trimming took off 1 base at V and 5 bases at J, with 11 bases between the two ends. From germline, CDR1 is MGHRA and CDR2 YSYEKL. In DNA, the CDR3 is TGCGCCAGCAGCCAAGCTCGGGCTGGGACTGAAGCTTTCTTT. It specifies CASSQARAGTEAFF.

The CDR3 spells CASSTYSTNTGELFF. In DNA form, the CDR3 reads TGTGCCAGCAGCACCTACAGTACCAACACCGGGGAGCTGTTTTTT. This chain links TRBV7-2 with TRBJ2-2; the D is unclear. CDR3 length equals 15 residues. Germline assignment: CDR1 SGHTA and CDR2 FQGNSA. V dropped 5 bases and J dropped 2 bases, with 12 bases sitting between them.

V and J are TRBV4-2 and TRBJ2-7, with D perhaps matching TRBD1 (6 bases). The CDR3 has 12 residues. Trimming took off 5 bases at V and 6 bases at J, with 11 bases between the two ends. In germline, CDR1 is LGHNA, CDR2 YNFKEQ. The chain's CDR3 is CASSLGRGEQYF. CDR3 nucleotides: TGTGCCAGCAGCTTAGGCAGGGGCGAGCAGTACTTC.